This TCR beta chain was sequenced during a study of blood T cell repertoires in COVID-19. Overall study: T cells, B-cell-depleted T cells, or PBMCs provided the cDNA or gDNA that served as material.

Trimming pared 2 bases from V and 8 bases from J, leaving 18 bases between. This CDR3 is built from 15 residues. Germline lookup yields CDR1 LNHNV and CDR2 YYDKDF (reference sequence). The authors' processing: Researchers report that nucleated cell counts were estimated from reference gene primer amplification. Repertoires were generated with immunoSEQ multiplex PCR, while TCRdb's copy carries only in-frame clones and drops some. That table gives V, J and clone size, and the DNA gave D and trimming. The sample shows 120,000 or so clones, 86% of them seen only once. V is TRBV15 and J is TRBJ1-2; D is perhaps TRBD1 (5 bases). Specimen: peripheral blood. This receptor was taken from a man in his 70s who had recovered from COVID-19. The CDR3 DNA reads as TGTGCCACCAGCAGAACGGGGGAGGGGACGGGAGGCTACACCTTC. This gives the protein CATSRTGEGTGGYTF.